The 13 T cell receptor beta chains below come from one sample, sequenced in a study of cytomegalovirus exposure and HLA in healthy donors (TCRdb year 2017). To prepare the library, the immunoSEQ multiplex PCR assay was applied. The table comes from immuneACCESS by way of TCRdb, which keeps in-frame sequences with V and J called. Part of the clones is missing from these tables; in studies checked, under half for an unresolved V gene and the rest for unknown reasons. The sample records some 150,000 clones, about 94% of which are singletons. The top ten clonotypes cover roughly 1.9% of the sample. Sequenced: PBMCs. These receptor sequences come from a man aged 18 to 35 in good health and CMV-seropositive.

V usage is TRBV5-1 and J usage is TRBJ2-1, with D maybe TRBD2 (6 bases). Germline-derived CDR1 and CDR2 are SGHRS and YFSETQ. This CDR3 spans 15 amino acids. The V end was cut by 4 bases, the J end by 0 bases, with 11 bases between. The CDR3, as DNA: TGCGCCAGCAGCCTGACCGGGAGCTCCTACAATGAGCAGTTCTTC. This gives the protein CASSLTGSSYNEQFF.

The genes are TRBV7-9 and TRBJ2-2; 8 bases agree with TRBD1. V trimming: 2 bases; J trimming: 6 bases; junction bases outside the gene matches: 5. This CDR3 spans 15 amino acids. In germline, CDR1 is SEHNR, CDR2 FQNEAQ (reference sequence). CDR3 sequence: CASSLRGQAAGELFF. The DNA for the CDR3 is TGTGCCAGCAGCTTACGGGGACAGGCGGCCGGGGAGCTGTTTTTT. Supplemented by reference TRBV7-9 and TRBJ2-2, the full variable domain reads DTGVSQNPRHKITKRGQNVTFRCDPISEHNRLYWYRQTLGQGPEFLTYFQNEAQLEKSRLLSDRFSAERPKGSFSTLEIQRTEQGDSAMYLCASSLRGQAAGELFFGEGSRLTVL.

This clone was seen more than once but under ten times. The V call is TRBV2, the J call TRBJ1-6; 7 bases agree with TRBD1. V lost 4 bases, J lost 7 bases, and 4 bases stayed unmatched. CDR1 is SNHLY and CDR2 is FYNNEI in the germline V gene. The CDR3 consists of 14 residues. Written as DNA, the CDR3 is TGTGCCAGCAGTGGGGGGACAGCAAATTCACCCCTCCACTTT. Protein product: CASSGGTANSPLHF.

J is TRBJ2-7 and V is TRBV21-1; the D call TRBD1 from the table was never checked on the DNA. TRBV21-1 is recorded as a pseudogene. This CDR3 is built from 15 residues. The CDR3 DNA follows: TGTGCCAGGAACGTAGGGGGACAGGGTACGGACGAGCAGTACTTC. Its protein is CARNVGGQGTDEQYF.

The V gene is TRBV6-6, the J gene TRBJ2-7, with 9 bases fitting TRBD2. The CDR3 sequence is 16 residues long. Germline V lookup: CDR1 MNHNY, CDR2 SVGAGI (reference sequence). Trimming removed 6 bases from V and 6 bases from J; junction bases left unmatched: 15. In DNA, the CDR3 is TGTGCCAGCAGCAGCTGGCGGGAGGGCTCTAGTGGCGAGCAGTACTTC. Its protein is CASSSWREGSSGEQYF.

The rearrangement links TRBV28 to TRBJ1-6; 8 bases map to TRBD1. Germline lookup yields CDR1 MDHEN and CDR2 SYDVKM. The CDR3 spans 16 residues. V trimming: 5 bases; J trimming: 0 bases; junction bases outside the gene matches: 3. CDR3 coding DNA: TGTGCCAGCAGTCGGGACAGGAGCTCCTATAATTCACCCCTCCACTTT. It codes for CASSRDRSSYNSPLHF.

The CDR3 coding sequence is TGTGCTAGTGGTCACCCGATTGGGACTAGCGGGGGATACGAGCAGTACTTC. It encodes CASGHPIGTSGGYEQYF. This chain connects TRBV12-5 to TRBJ2-7; the match to TRBD2 covers 14 bases. J lost 4 bases, V lost 5 bases, and 10 bases had no gene match. In germline, CDR1 is LGHNT, CDR2 FRNRAP. The length of the CDR3 is 17 residues.

The gene calls are TRBV2 and TRBJ2-2; no definite D call. The CDR3 covers 13 residues. The V end lost 6 bases, the J end lost 5 bases, and 10 bases lay between the germline ends. Germline CDR1 SNHLY, CDR2 FYNNEI. The CDR3 nucleotides read TGTGCCAGCAGCGCACGAGGTACCGGGGAGCTGTTTTTT. This sequence encodes CASSARGTGELFF. Together with reference TRBV2 and TRBJ2-2, the CDR3 gives the full variable domain: EPEVTQTPSHQVTQMGQEVILRCVPISNHLYFYWYRQILGQKVEFLVSFYNNEISEKSEIFDDQFSVERPDGSNFTLKIRSTKLEDSAMYFCASSARGTGELFFGEGSRLTVL.

The chain employs TRBV6-5 and TRBJ2-1; no reliable D call. The CDR3 length is 14 residues. The germline V and J ends were trimmed by 0 bases and 7 bases, with 10 bases remaining between them. Germline-derived CDR1 and CDR2 are MNHEY and SVGAGI. The CDR3 coding sequence is TGTGCCAGCAGTTACTCATCCCCAGCGAATGAGCAGTTCTTC. Translation gives CASSYSSPANEQFF.

This chain links TRBV19 with TRBJ2-3; a weak D match, TRBD2 (6 bases). Trimming stripped 6 bases from V and 7 bases from J, with 14 bases between. The CDR3 covers 13 residues. CDR1 is LNHDA, CDR2 SQIVND, per germline (reference sequence). This CDR3 reads CASSLGGLNTQYF. DNA of the CDR3: TGTGCCAGTAGCCTCGGGGGTTTGAATACGCAGTATTTT. The whole variable domain, filled in from reference TRBV19 and TRBJ2-3, reads DGGITQSPKYLFRKEGQNVTLSCEQNLNHDAMYWYRQDPGQGLRLIYYSQIVNDFQKGDIAEGYSVSREKKESFPLTVTSAQKNPTAFYLCASSLGGLNTQYFGPGTRLTVL.

The J gene is TRBJ2-5, the V gene TRBV5-4; 11 bases fit TRBD2. The length of the CDR3 is 15 residues. Trimming took 1 base from V and 4 from J; bases not matched to a gene: 3. Germline V gene lookup returns CDR1 SGHNT and CDR2 YYREEE (reference sequence). The CDR3 nucleotides read TGTGCCAGCAGCTTGAGCCTAGCGGGAGGAGAGACCCAGTACTTC. Translating it yields CASSLSLAGGETQYF.

The chain joins TRBV6-1 to TRBJ2-3; 9 bases agree with TRBD1. This CDR3 is 15 amino acids long. Germline V gene data show CDR1 as MNHNS and CDR2 as SASEGT. Losses at the gene ends were 5 bases for V and 5 bases for J; bases not matched to a gene: 8. Written as DNA, the CDR3 is TGTGCCAGCAGTCAAGGGGACAGGGTGATAGATACGCAGTATTTT. It encodes CASSQGDRVIDTQYF.

The chain couples TRBV27 to TRBJ2-1, with D tentatively TRBD2 (7 bases). Trimming stripped 5 bases from V and 7 bases from J, with 18 bases between. The CDR3 has 15 residues. From germline, CDR1 is MNHEY and CDR2 SMNVEV (reference sequence). The CDR3, as DNA: TGTGCCAGCAGTCCGGCGCGGGGGAGGGGGAATGAGCAGTTCTTC. This encodes CASSPARGRGNEQFF.